This T cell receptor beta chain was recorded in a study of cytomegalovirus exposure and HLA in healthy donors. The study, taken as a whole, reports: Cytomegalovirus status was reportedly diagnosed by the classifier with high specificity and sensitivity. Listed as cytomegalovirus-associated were 150 to 200 TCR beta chains. Specific recognition of CMV antigens was confirmed in vitro for a few chains (all CMV-associated).

About this clone itself: Its target is not known.

Clones were read by immunoSEQ multiplex PCR, and TCRdb kept only the in-frame ones, dropping some. The table lists more than 95,000 clones, approximately 85% of them singletons. V shed 8 bases, J shed 0 bases, and the junction held 9 bases outside the gene matches. The CDR3 is 15 amino acids. Germline V gene lookup returns CDR1 MNHEY and CDR2 SVGAGI. The clonotype was recovered from a man in his late teens or twenties in good health and CMV-seronegative. Sequencing used PBMCs. The rearrangement joins TRBV6-5 to TRBJ1-1; 7 bases fit TRBD1. The CDR3 region has the DNA TGTGCCAGCCACAAAGGGGGACAGCTGAACACTGAAGCTTTCTTT. It codes for CASHKGGQLNTEAFF.